The clone carrying this T cell receptor (beta chain) occurred many times. Its antigen is not known. The data were taken from a study of blood T cells in healthy people across ages. For the second PCR, which ran for 7 to 11 cycles, a sample-barcoded 5' primer and a J-beta primer mix were used. TCRdb re-called the 5' RACE reads with MiXCR, one entry per CDR3 protein. Of some 790,000 distinct CDR3 sequences detected, around 30% appear once; the ten largest clones hold approximately 15%. The CDR3 totals 14 residues. Germline assignment: CDR1 SGHRS and CDR2 YFSETQ. Trimming took off 6 bases at V and 0 bases at J, with 10 bases between the two ends. General study findings and limits: Per-million-T-cell TCR beta diversity fell roughly linearly with age.

The receptor comes from an elderly woman in good health. Sequenced sample: blood. The chain employs TRBV5-1 and TRBJ2-1; tentatively, D is TRBD1 or TRBD2 (5 bases each). Written as DNA, the CDR3 is TGCGCCAGCAAACGGGACCACTCCTACAATGAGCAGTTCTTC. Amino acid sequence: CASKRDHSYNEQFF.